Listed below are T cell receptor beta chains from one sample, sequenced in a study of T cell responses to AZD1222 COVID-19 vaccine. Assay: immunoSEQ multiplex PCR; the TCRdb copy retains only in-frame clones and omits some. The sample has some 200,000 clones, roughly nine tenths seen once. The specimen was peripheral blood, collected 28 days after the second AZD1222 dose. The receptors were gathered from an adult who received the AZD1222 COVID-19 vaccine. Both conserved end residues are part of each CDR3. Fields, in order: CDR3 length, V gene, D gene, clone size, J gene, CDR3 protein, CDR3 DNA. D genes are given only for firm matches. Clone size is stated in some rows and not others, as once, few, many or a class when expanded.

>13|TRBV9|.|.|TRBJ1-2
CASSVFLGYGYTF
TGTGCCAGCAGCGTATTCTTGGGTTACGGCTACACCTTC
>15|TRBV19|.|.|TRBJ1-6
CASSVGGEGNSPLHF
TGTGCCAGTAGTGTGGGAGGCGAGGGGAATTCACCCCTCCACTTT
>12|TRBV28|.|.|TRBJ1-1
CASRQTNTEAFF
TGTGCCAGCAGACAGACCAACACTGAAGCTTTCTTT
>11|TRBV6-5|.|once|TRBJ2-2
CASTHGGELFF
TGTGCCAGCACCCATGGAGGGGAGCTGTTTTTT
>15|TRBV27|.|.|TRBJ2-1
CASTTRDSLYNEQFF
TGTGCCAGCACCACCCGGGACTCCCTCTACAATGAGCAGTTCTTC
>15|TRBV5-1|TRBD2|.|TRBJ2-1
CASSAGLARYNEQFF
TGCGCCAGCAGCGCGGGACTAGCGAGGTACAATGAGCAGTTCTTC
>14|TRBV7-9|.|.|TRBJ1-1
CASSTRGGNTEAFF
TGTGCCAGCAGCACCCGGGGGGGGAACACTGAAGCTTTCTTT
>15|TRBV6-5|.|once|TRBJ1-1
CASSYSRQMNTEAFF
TGTGCCAGCAGTTACTCAAGACAGATGAACACTGAAGCTTTCTTT
>12|TRBV6-5|.|.|TRBJ1-5
CASRGAGQPQHF
TGTGCCAGTAGGGGTGCAGGTCAGCCCCAGCATTTT
>13|TRBV12-3/TRBV12-4|.|.|TRBJ2-7
CASSFWGFHEQYF
TGTGCCAGCAGTTTTTGGGGATTTCACGAGCAGTACTTC
>16|TRBV7-2|TRBD2|.|TRBJ2-5
CASSLGTSGGQETQYF
TGTGCCAGCAGCTTAGGAACTAGCGGAGGTCAAGAGACCCAGTACTTC
>14|TRBV19|.|.|TRBJ2-7
CASSIWGFSYEQYF
TGTGCCAGTAGTATATGGGGTTTCTCCTACGAGCAGTACTTC